What follows are 3 T cell receptor beta chains derived from one specimen sequenced in a study of glioma-infiltrating T cells after dendritic cell vaccination. The repertoire was sequenced with immunoSEQ multiplex PCR; TCRdb's copy has only in-frame clones and lacks some. This table has 65,000 or so clones, roughly 86% appearing once. Time point of the sample: after dendritic cell vaccination, including at tumor progression/relapse. This material consisted of blood, taken after dendritic cell vaccination. These receptors were collected from a human donor with glioblastoma.

The chain joins TRBV9 to TRBJ1-1, with D possibly being TRBD1 (5 bases). CDR1 SGDLS and CDR2 YYNGEE come from the germline V gene. The CDR3 contains 15 residues. V was trimmed by 0 bases and J by 0 bases, leaving 9 bases between them. In nucleotides, the CDR3 is TGTGCCAGCAGCGTAGATCAGGGTTTGAACACTGAAGCTTTCTTT. It translates to CASSVDQGLNTEAFF.

The V and J genes are TRBV7-2 and TRBJ1-2, with D perhaps matching TRBD1 (6 bases). CDR1 and CDR2 (germline): SGHTA, FQGNSA. Deletions cut 1 base from V and 3 bases from J, with 15 bases between. The CDR3 spans 16 residues. Here the CDR3 reads CASSLGYRVGHYGYTF. The DNA for the CDR3 is TGTGCCAGCAGCTTAGGGTACAGGGTAGGACACTATGGCTACACCTTC.

The rearrangement joins TRBV5-1 to TRBJ1-2; possible D gene TRBD1, 6 bases. Germline V gene data show CDR1 as SGHRS and CDR2 as YFSETQ. Trimming pared 3 bases from V and 6 bases from J, leaving 15 bases between. The CDR3 runs to 14 residues. The CDR3 bases are TGCGCCAGCAGCTCCGACACAGGGAGAAATGGCTACACCTTC. Translating gives CASSSDTGRNGYTF.